Presented here are 24 T cell receptor beta chains from one specimen sequenced in a study of blood T cell repertoires in COVID-19. Method: immunoSEQ multiplex PCR; TCRdb's copy keeps in-frame clones and lacks some. The data hold 35,000 to 45,000 clones, with approximately 90% observed a single time. Sequenced material: peripheral blood. The receptors here all came from a middle-aged man with active COVID-19.

J is TRBJ2-2 and V is TRBV5-1, with 8 bases lining up with TRBD2. CDR3 length: 17 amino acids. CDR1 and CDR2 from the germline V gene are SGHRS and YFSETQ. V dropped 0 bases and J dropped 7; count of bases not matched to a gene: 11. Here the CDR3 reads CASSLAGTSYSGGELFF. The DNA of the CDR3 is TGCGCCAGCAGCTTGGCCGGGACTAGTTATTCAGGCGGGGAGCTGTTTTTT.

The V and J genes are TRBV19 and TRBJ2-1; D perhaps matches TRBD2 (5 bases). Trimming took 5 bases from V and 2 from J, leaving 13 bases between them. The CDR3 is 15 amino acids. Germline V CDR1 and CDR2: LNHDA, SQIVND (reference sequence). This chain's CDR3 is CASSVSSGPYNEQFF. As DNA, the CDR3 is TGTGCCAGTAGTGTCTCGAGCGGACCCTACAATGAGCAGTTCTTC.

V and J are TRBV29-1 and TRBJ1-4; no reliable D call. The germline V gene encodes CDR1 SQVTM and CDR2 ANQGSEA. The CDR3 runs to 13 residues. With 6 bases removed from V and 6 bases from J, the gap between germline ends came to 14 bases. The CDR3 DNA follows: TGCAGCGTCGTTCACCAAGCCGATGAAAAACTGTTTTTT. This codes for CSVVHQADEKLFF.

This chain connects TRBV5-1 to TRBJ2-3, with TRBD2 matching 9 bases. After removal of 7 bases from V and 1 base from J, the junction contained 4 bases not matched to a gene. The CDR3 contains 14 residues. Germline CDR1 SGHRS, CDR2 YFSETQ. CDR3: CASRWTSGTDTQYF. DNA of the CDR3: TGCGCCAGCCGATGGACTAGCGGCACAGATACGCAGTATTTT.

The chain carries TRBV7-9 and TRBJ2-3, with unresolved D. The CDR3 contains 14 residues. CDR1 and CDR2 from the germline V gene are SEHNR and FQNEAQ (reference sequence). Trimming stripped 1 base from V and 7 bases from J, with 12 bases between. Here the CDR3 DNA reads TGTGCCAGCAGCTTAGATGCGGCGCTGAATACGCAGTATTTT. As protein: CASSLDAALNTQYF.

The chain uses TRBV7-6 and TRBJ1-2; D not certain. Deletions cut 5 bases from V and 7 bases from J, with 20 bases between. The CDR3 has 15 amino acids. The germline V gene encodes CDR1 SGHVS and CDR2 FNYEAQ. CDR3 coding DNA: TGTGCCAGCAGCCCTCGGGAGGGAAGTCTGAGTGGCTACACCTTC. This gives the protein CASSPREGSLSGYTF.

J is TRBJ2-7 and V is TRBV28; TRBD1 might be the D (5 bases). This CDR3 is built from 14 residues. In germline, CDR1 is MDHEN, CDR2 SYDVKM. V lost 8 bases and J 2 bases, leaving 16 bases between the germline ends. In DNA, the CDR3 is TGTGCCAGCTCCCGCTCTGGGGCTACCTACGAGCAGTACTTC. Residues: CASSRSGATYEQYF. Full variable domain (missing parts from reference TRBV28 and TRBJ2-7): DVKVTQSSRYLVKRTGEKVFLECVQDMDHENMFWYRQDPGLGLRLIYFSYDVKMKEKGDIPEGYSVSREKKERFSLILESASTNQTSMYLCASSRSGATYEQYFGPGTRLTVT.

The sample holds one count of this clone. The rearrangement links TRBV11-3 to TRBJ2-1; TRBD2 matches 8 bases. V lost 9 bases to trimming and J lost 2 bases; unmatched junction nucleotides: 6. CDR1 is SGHNT, CDR2 YENEEA, per germline. The CDR3 length is 14 residues. The CDR3 reads CASQAGGTYNEQFF. The CDR3 nucleotides read TGTGCCAGTCAGGCGGGGGGAACCTACAATGAGCAGTTCTTC.

This clone was observed once. The chain couples TRBV28 to TRBJ1-5; the D gene is possibly TRBD1 (6 bases). The germline V gene has CDR1 MDHEN and CDR2 SYDVKM. Trimming pared 5 bases from V and 0 bases from J, leaving 26 bases between. The CDR3 is made up of 20 amino acids. CDR3 coding DNA: TGTGCCAGCAGTCCCCTCTGGGGGCAAGGTGTAATGGATAGCAATCAGCCCCAGCATTTT. Translating it yields CASSPLWGQGVMDSNQPQHF.

The CDR3, as DNA: TGCGCCAGCAGCCCCAGGGAGGGAGACTATGGCTACACCTTC. This codes for CASSPREGDYGYTF. This chain joins TRBV4-1 and TRBJ1-2, with D tentatively TRBD1 (5 bases). The CDR3 is 14 residues long. Trimming stripped 4 bases from V and 3 bases from J, with 12 bases between. The germline CDR1 and CDR2 sequences are MGHRA and YSYEKL.

This sequence joins TRBV6-6 and TRBJ1-5; TRBD1 matches at 7 bases. The junction had 6 bases not matched to a gene; V was cut back by 6 bases and J by 1 base. From germline, CDR1 is MNHNY and CDR2 SVGAGI (reference sequence). This CDR3 is 15 amino acids long. For the CDR3, the DNA is TGTGCCAGCAGCCCTGACAGGGACAGCAATCAGCCCCAGCATTTT. Translated, it gives CASSPDRDSNQPQHF.

The V call is TRBV29-1, the J call TRBJ2-7; 9 bases are shared with TRBD1. V lost 6 bases, J lost 12 bases, and 12 bases stayed unmatched. CDR1 is SQVTM and CDR2 is ANQGSEA in the germline V gene. CDR3 size: 12 residues. CDR3 loop: CSVEQGARALYF. In nucleotides, the CDR3 is TGCAGCGTGGAACAGGGGGCGCGCGCCCTGTACTTC.

The CDR3 bases are TGTGCCAGCGCCTACCGGGACAGGGGATGGCCCGGGGAGCTGTTTTTT. Translation: CASAYRDRGWPGELFF. This rearrangement joins TRBV5-4 to TRBJ2-2; 10 nucleotides align to TRBD1. CDR3 length: 16 residues. The trim removed 7 bases at V and 6 bases at J, leaving 12 bases unmatched. Germline-derived CDR1 and CDR2 are SGHNT and YYREEE (reference sequence).

The rearrangement uses TRBV28 and TRBJ2-3, with 9 positions matching TRBD2. The trim removed 6 bases at V and 2 bases at J, leaving 6 bases unmatched. The CDR3 totals 15 residues. Germline V gene data show CDR1 as MDHEN and CDR2 as SYDVKM. Here the CDR3 DNA reads TGTGCCAGCAGCTTTAGCGGGAGTCTCACAGATACGCAGTATTTT. Encoded protein: CASSFSGSLTDTQYF.

The chain is built from TRBV19 and TRBJ2-1; TRBD2 matches 10 bases. V trimming: 5 bases; J trimming: 9 bases; junction bases outside the gene matches: 7. This CDR3 has 14 residues. The germline V gene has CDR1 LNHDA and CDR2 SQIVND (reference sequence). For the CDR3, the DNA is TGTGCCAGTAGTCTCACGACTAGCGGGCGTGAGCAGTTCTTC. Translating it yields CASSLTTSGREQFF. Full variable domain (rest looked up from reference TRBV19 and TRBJ2-1): DGGITQSPKYLFRKEGQNVTLSCEQNLNHDAMYWYRQDPGQGLRLIYYSQIVNDFQKGDIAEGYSVSREKKESFPLTVTSAQKNPTAFYLCASSLTTSGREQFFGPGTRLTVL.

This chain joins TRBV5-4 and TRBJ2-1, with 8 bases that match TRBD2. V gave up 0 bases and J gave up 2 bases; unmatched junction bases: 4. This CDR3 is built from 16 residues. Germline assignment: CDR1 SGHNT and CDR2 YYREEE (reference sequence). CDR3 loop: CASSLGGRRTYNEQFF. The CDR3 DNA reads as TGTGCCAGCAGCTTGGGCGGGAGGCGCACCTACAATGAGCAGTTCTTC.

V usage is TRBV6-1 and J usage is TRBJ1-5; D is undetermined. Between the trimmed V and J ends, which lost 1 base and 6 bases, there was a span of 10 bases. Germline CDR1 reads MNHNS; CDR2 reads SASEGT. The CDR3 is 14 residues long. The DNA for the CDR3 is TGTGCCAGCAGTGAAGGCCAGTTTTTTCAGCCCCAGCATTTT. Its translation: CASSEGQFFQPQHF.

This clone appeared once. The V and J genes are TRBV3-1 (or the pseudogene TRBV3-2) and TRBJ2-2; 7 bases are shared with TRBD2. The CDR3 sequence is 16 residues long. Germline lookup yields CDR1 LGHDT and CDR2 YNNKEL (reference sequence). With V trimmed by 4 bases and J by 0 bases, 5 bases remained unmatched. In DNA, the CDR3 is TGTGCCAGCAGCCCAGGCGGGGGAGCGAACACCGGGGAGCTGTTTTTT. This codes for CASSPGGGANTGELFF.

V usage is TRBV3-1 (or the pseudogene TRBV3-2) and J usage is TRBJ2-1; 10 bases match TRBD2. Trimming cost V 4 bases and J 4 bases; bases outside gene matches: 13. The CDR3 loop spans 18 amino acids. Germline V gene data show CDR1 as LGHDT and CDR2 as YNNKEL (reference sequence). CDR3 in DNA: TGTGCCAGCAGCCCTACAGGGAAGCGGGAGGGCCTGTACAATGAGCAGTTCTTC. This gives the protein CASSPTGKREGLYNEQFF.

This chain uses TRBV12-3 or TRBV12-4 with TRBJ1-2; 9 nucleotides line up with TRBD1. The J segment lost 8 bases and the V segment lost 6 bases, leaving 7 bases of the junction unmatched. The CDR3 has 13 residues. Here the CDR3 reads CASRGQGRRGYTF. In nucleotides, the CDR3 is TGTGCCAGCAGGGGACAGGGAAGAAGAGGCTACACCTTC.

The chain carries TRBV19 and TRBJ2-4; D remains ambiguous. This CDR3 is built from 12 residues. V was trimmed by 3 bases and J by 7 bases, leaving 7 bases between them. In germline, CDR1 is LNHDA, CDR2 SQIVND (reference sequence). CDR3 amino acids: CASSIERNIQYF. The CDR3 region has the DNA TGTGCCAGTAGTATTGAGAGGAACATTCAGTACTTC.

The chain employs TRBV7-8 and TRBJ2-7, with 8 bases matching TRBD1. Losses at the gene ends were 5 bases for V and 0 bases for J; bases not matched to a gene: 3. From germline, CDR1 is SGHVS and CDR2 FQNEAQ. The CDR3 spans 14 residues. The CDR3 sequence: CASSPGTGSYEQYF. In DNA, the CDR3 is TGTGCCAGCAGCCCCGGGACAGGCTCCTACGAGCAGTACTTC.

This chain uses TRBV7-3 with TRBJ2-3; no definite D call. V lost 5 bases, J lost 5 bases, and 8 bases lay in between. The CDR3 runs to 12 residues. Germline V gene data show CDR1 as SGHTA and CDR2 as FQGTGA. The CDR3 sequence is CASSATGDTQYF. The CDR3, as DNA: TGTGCCAGCAGCGCAACTGGAGATACGCAGTATTTT.

The rearrangement joins TRBV12-5 to TRBJ1-1; 8 bases fit TRBD1. V was clipped by 7 bases and J by 4 bases; unmatched bases: 5. The CDR3 contains 13 residues. CDR1 is LGHNT, CDR2 FRNRAP, per germline. DNA of the CDR3: TGTGCTAGTGCCTGGACAGGGAGCACTGAAGCTTTCTTT. It encodes CASAWTGSTEAFF.